This T cell receptor beta chain was recorded in a study of blood T cell repertoires in COVID-19. V was pared by 6 bases and J by 6 bases, with 13 bases of the junction left unmatched. CDR1 is MDHEN and CDR2 is SYDVKM in the germline V gene. The CDR3 has 15 amino acids. TCRdb's table, derived via immunoSEQ multiplex PCR, lists solely in-frame clones and lacks some. The sample has about 400,000 clones; around 90% are singletons. V usage is TRBV28 and J usage is TRBJ2-7; TRBD1 aligns across 8 bases. The specimen was peripheral blood. The source is a man aged 35-49 years with acute or convalescent COVID-19. The CDR3 region is CASSADREASVEQYF. CDR3 nucleotide sequence: TGTGCCAGCAGCGCGGACAGGGAGGCGAGTGTCGAGCAGTACTTC. Together with reference TRBV28 and TRBJ2-7, the CDR3 gives the full variable domain: DVKVTQSSRYLVKRTGEKVFLECVQDMDHENMFWYRQDPGLGLRLIYFSYDVKMKEKGDIPEGYSVSREKKERFSLILESASTNQTSMYLCASSADREASVEQYFGPGTRLTVT.